This TCR beta chain was profiled in a study of patients and donors after allogeneic stem cell transplantation. The V gene's germline CDR1 is MNHEY and CDR2 SVGAGI. V was clipped by 7 bases and J by 7 bases; unmatched bases: 14. The CDR3 has 15 residues. MiXCR, applied by TCRdb to the RT-PCR reads, yields one record per CDR3 protein. This table has roughly 180,000 distinct CDR3 sequences, less than 45% appearing once. This clonotype was seen a single time. Sequencing was done on a sample of blood, either unsorted or a sorted T cell fraction (not recorded which). The rearrangement joins TRBV6-5 to TRBJ2-3, with 7 bases fitting TRBD1. This receptor was identified in a human donor who was either an allogeneic HSCT recipient or a stem cell or donor lymphocyte infusion donor (not recorded which). It is not recorded whose cells these are; they may come from a transplant donor. The CDR3 DNA reads TGTGCCAGCACCCCGACAGGGTTATTGCGGAATACGCAGTATTTT. As protein: CASTPTGLLRNTQYF.